This entry is about one TCR beta chain. The data were taken from a study of T cells in Graves' hyperthyroidism and ophthalmopathy. The CDR3 runs to 16 residues. Trimming removed 4 bases from V and 3 bases from J, with 17 bases in between. The V gene's germline CDR1 is SGHRS and CDR2 YFSETQ. RNA transcripts were the template for amplifying TCR beta CDR3 regions. During a first-round RT-PCR of the TCR CDR3, the HTBI primer set was used. TCRdb reprocessed the multiplex PCR reads via MiXCR and lists one record per CDR3 protein. Of approximately 630,000 distinct CDR3 sequences in the sample, around 15% were seen once.

The sequenced sample consisted of blood. The gene calls are TRBV5-1 and TRBJ2-1; the D gene could be TRBD1 or TRBD2 (5 bases each). This TCR came from a young woman with Graves' hyperthyroidism. CDR3 sequence: CASSTLTGPLYNEQFF. The CDR3 DNA sequence: TGCGCCAGCAGCACATTAACGGGACCTCTCTACAATGAGCAGTTCTTC.